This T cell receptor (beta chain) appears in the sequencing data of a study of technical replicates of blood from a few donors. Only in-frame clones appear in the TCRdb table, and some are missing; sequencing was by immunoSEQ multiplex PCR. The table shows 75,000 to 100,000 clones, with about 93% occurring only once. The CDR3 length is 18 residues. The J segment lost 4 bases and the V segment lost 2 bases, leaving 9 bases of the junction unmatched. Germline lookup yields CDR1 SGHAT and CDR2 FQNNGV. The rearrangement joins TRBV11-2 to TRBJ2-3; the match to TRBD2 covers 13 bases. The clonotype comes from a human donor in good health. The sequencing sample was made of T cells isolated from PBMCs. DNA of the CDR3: TGTGCCAGCAGCTTATTATCTCGCGGACTAGCGGGAGCAGATACGCAGTATTTT. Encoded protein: CASSLLSRGLAGADTQYF.